These 22 T cell receptor beta chains came from one sample sequenced in a study of blood T cell repertoires in COVID-19. The method was immunoSEQ multiplex PCR; TCRdb's version includes in-frame clones alone and lacks a portion of them. The sample holds approximately 450,000 clones; nearly 90% are singletons and the top ten take under 2%. The specimen was PBMCs or T cells enriched from blood (not recorded which). The receptor set was obtained from a woman younger than 30 with acute COVID-19.

The gene calls are TRBV7-9 and TRBJ1-4; tentatively, D is TRBD1 (5 bases). CDR3 length: 16 amino acids. With 1 base removed from V and 7 bases from J, the gap between germline ends came to 16 bases. The germline V gene encodes CDR1 SEHNR and CDR2 FQNEAQ (reference sequence). As DNA, the CDR3 is TGTGCCAGCAGCTTAGGCTCGTACCAGGGCTTTGAAAAACTGTTTTTT. Translated: CASSLGSYQGFEKLFF.

The rearrangement joins TRBV7-8 to TRBJ1-5; 7 positions match TRBD1. Germline CDR1 is SGHVS and CDR2 is FQNEAQ. The CDR3 sequence is 15 residues long. The ends lost 4 bases at V and 7 bases at J; junction bases unmatched: 10. As DNA, the CDR3 is TGTGCCAGCAGCTCGCGTACAGGGGTGAAGCAGCCCCAGCATTTT. It yields the protein CASSSRTGVKQPQHF.

The chain has TRBV27 and TRBJ2-1, with 8 bases identical to TRBD2. Germline V gene lookup returns CDR1 MNHEY and CDR2 SMNVEV (reference sequence). CDR3 length: 16 residues. With 0 bases clipped from V and 7 bases from J, the junction kept 8 bases outside the gene matches. CDR3 DNA sequence: TGTGCCAGCAGTTTATCCCCTAGCGGGTTACTAAATGAGCAGTTCTTC. This translates into CASSLSPSGLLNEQFF.

The CDR3 loop reads CASSFREGVADTQYF. The CDR3 bases are TGTGCCAGCAGCTTTCGTGAGGGAGTAGCAGATACGCAGTATTTT. J is TRBJ2-3 and V is TRBV7-2; D might be TRBD2 (5 bases). Trimming cost V 3 bases and J 4 bases, with 14 bases left between them. CDR3 length: 15 residues. Germline V gene lookup returns CDR1 SGHTA and CDR2 FQGNSA.

This chain uses TRBV28 with TRBJ2-7; 7 positions agree with TRBD2. J gave up 3 bases and V 6 bases, and 8 bases lay outside the gene matches. The CDR3 is 14 amino acids. Germline V CDR1 and CDR2: MDHEN, SYDVKM. The chain's CDR3 is CASRALAASYEQYF. CDR3 nucleotide sequence: TGTGCCAGCAGGGCGCTAGCGGCCAGCTACGAGCAGTACTTC. The full variable domain, rest sourced from reference TRBV28 and TRBJ2-7, is DVKVTQSSRYLVKRTGEKVFLECVQDMDHENMFWYRQDPGLGLRLIYFSYDVKMKEKGDIPEGYSVSREKKERFSLILESASTNQTSMYLCASRALAASYEQYFGPGTRLTVT.

The rearrangement links TRBV7-2 to TRBJ1-4, with D maybe TRBD1 (6 bases). Per the germline V gene, CDR1 is SGHTA and CDR2 is FQGNSA. The CDR3 sequence is 15 residues long. Deletions cut 4 bases from V and 5 bases from J, with 14 bases between. This CDR3 reads CASSSGTYSNEKLFF. In nucleotides, the CDR3 is TGTGCCAGCAGCTCCGGGACATACTCGAATGAAAAACTGTTTTTT.

J is TRBJ1-6 and V is TRBV4-1; possible D gene TRBD1, 5 bases. The length of the CDR3 is 16 residues. V was pared by 0 bases and J by 7 bases, with 13 bases between. Germline V gene sequence: CDR1 MGHRA, CDR2 YSYEKL. This CDR3 is CASSQELGLRNSPLHF. The CDR3 region has the DNA TGCGCCAGCAGCCAAGAATTGGGACTTAGGAATTCACCCCTCCACTTT.

The chain couples TRBV10-2 to TRBJ2-2, with D perhaps TRBD1 (5 bases). The CDR3 totals 14 residues. Trimming left V 7 bases short and J 7 bases short, with 16 bases between. Germline CDR1 WSHSY, CDR2 SAAADI. CDR3 region: CASNEQVKVGELFF. The CDR3 DNA follows: TGCGCCAGCAACGAACAGGTGAAAGTCGGGGAGCTGTTTTTT.

The genes are TRBV7-8 and TRBJ1-3, with D unresolved. Germline loops: CDR1 SGHVS, CDR2 FQNEAQ. CDR3 length equals 16 residues. V dropped 8 bases and J dropped 3 bases, with 20 bases sitting between them. DNA for the CDR3: TGTGCCAGCGGTCGTGAGGCTCTGTTTAATGGAAACACCATATATTTT. Residues: CASGREALFNGNTIYF. Full variable domain (missing parts from reference TRBV7-8 and TRBJ1-3): GAGVSQSPRYKVAKRGQDVALRCDPISGHVSLFWYQQALGQGPEFLTYFQNEAQLDKSGLPSDRFFAERPEGSVSTLKIQRTQQEDSAVYLCASGREALFNGNTIYFGEGSWLTVV.

The rearrangement uses TRBV6-5 and TRBJ2-3; tentatively, D is TRBD2 (6 bases). Trimming removed 1 base at V and 1 base at J, with 12 bases between. Germline CDR1 MNHEY, CDR2 SVGAGI. The CDR3 covers 16 residues. The CDR3 region is CASSYYLGGGTDTQYF. CDR3 sequence (DNA): TGTGCCAGCAGTTACTATCTCGGCGGGGGCACAGATACGCAGTATTTT.

The gene calls are TRBV30 and TRBJ1-2; 7 nucleotides align to TRBD1. This CDR3 has 12 residues. Looked up from germline, CDR1 is GTSNPN and CDR2 is SVGIG (reference sequence). After removal of 4 bases from V and 2 bases from J, the junction contained 1 base not matched to a gene. CDR3 sequence: CAWTTGNYGYTF. The CDR3 bases are TGTGCCTGGACGACAGGGAACTATGGCTACACCTTC. Full variable domain (missing parts from reference TRBV30 and TRBJ1-2): SQTIHQWPATLVQPVGSPLSLECTVEGTSNPNLYWYRQAAGRGLQLLFYSVGIGQISSEVPQNLSASRPQDRQFILSSKKLLLSDSGFYLCAWTTGNYGYTFGSGTRLTVV.

V and J are TRBV2 and TRBJ1-5, with TRBD1 as a possible D gene (5 bases). V lost 6 bases and J 2 bases, leaving 5 bases between the germline ends. CDR3 size: 12 residues. Germline loops: CDR1 SNHLY, CDR2 FYNNEI. CDR3 protein: CASSRGNQPQHF. The CDR3 DNA reads as TGTGCCAGCAGCAGGGGCAATCAGCCCCAGCATTTT.

This clone was detected only once. This CDR3 reads CASSNQGSANTGELFF. DNA for the CDR3: TGTGCCAGCAGTAATCAGGGGTCCGCGAACACCGGGGAGCTGTTTTTT. The V gene is TRBV2, the J gene TRBJ2-2, with a possible D match to TRBD1 (6 bases). V lost 5 bases to trimming and J lost 0 bases, with 13 bases between them. The germline CDR1 and CDR2 sequences are SNHLY and FYNNEI. The CDR3 is 16 residues long.

This rearrangement joins TRBV12-5 to TRBJ1-1; TRBD1 might be the D (5 bases). Germline-derived CDR1 and CDR2 are LGHNT and FRNRAP. This CDR3 is 13 amino acids long. Trimming took off 7 bases at V and 5 bases at J, with 14 bases between the two ends. The CDR3 coding sequence is TGTGCTAGTGCTACCAGGGAGGATACTGAAGCTTTCTTT. As protein: CASATREDTEAFF.

The V gene is TRBV15, the J gene TRBJ2-7; D is possibly TRBD2 (5 bases). This CDR3 has 13 amino acids. Per the germline V gene, CDR1 is LNHNV and CDR2 is YYDKDF (reference sequence). V lost 1 base, J lost 5 bases, and 9 bases lay in between. CDR3 DNA sequence: TGTGCCACCAGCAGAGTCCGAGGGAACGAGCAGTACTTC. This codes for CATSRVRGNEQYF.

This chain links TRBV11-2 with TRBJ2-1; D is ambiguous. The CDR3 contains 13 residues. V was shortened by 5 bases and J by 7 bases, with 12 bases between the two germline ends. Germline loops: CDR1 SGHAT, CDR2 FQNNGV. The DNA of the CDR3 is TGTGCCAGCAGCCGTAGCCTTGGGAATGAGCAGTTCTTC. This translates into CASSRSLGNEQFF. The full variable domain, in which reference TRBV11-2 and TRBJ2-1 provide the parts outside the CDR3, is EAGVAQSPRYKIIEKRQSVAFWCNPISGHATLYWYQQILGQGPKLLIQFQNNGVVDDSQLPKDRFSAERLKGVDSTLKIQPAKLEDSAVYLCASSRSLGNEQFFGPGTRLTVL.

The chain has TRBV18 and TRBJ2-7, with 7 nucleotides matching TRBD2. This CDR3 contains 15 residues. J gave up 1 base and V 2 bases, and 5 bases lay outside the gene matches. Per germline, CDR1 KGHSH and CDR2 LQKENI. The CDR3: CASSPVGTTSYEQYF. CDR3 nucleotides: TGTGCCAGCTCACCAGTCGGGACTACGTCCTACGAGCAGTACTTC.

The CDR3 reads CASSLTGFGYTF. The CDR3 DNA is TGTGCCAGCAGTTTAACGGGGTTTGGCTACACCTTC. The rearrangement links TRBV28 to TRBJ1-2, with unresolved D. The CDR3 contains 12 residues. V shed 2 bases and J shed 7 bases, with 8 bases lying between them. Germline V CDR1 and CDR2: MDHEN, SYDVKM.

The chain links TRBV3-1 (or the pseudogene TRBV3-2) to TRBJ2-7, with 11 nucleotides matching TRBD2. V lost 2 bases to trimming and J lost 2 bases; unmatched junction nucleotides: 2. The germline CDR1 and CDR2 sequences are LGHDT and YNNKEL (reference sequence). The CDR3 length is 15 residues. CDR3 in amino acids: CASSQIAGGPYEQYF. The CDR3 DNA reads as TGTGCCAGCAGCCAAATAGCGGGAGGGCCCTACGAGCAGTACTTC.

The chain links TRBV11-2 to TRBJ1-6; no clear D. This CDR3 region has 17 residues. Germline V gene data show CDR1 as SGHAT and CDR2 as FQNNGV. The V and J ends lost 4 bases and 0 bases respectively, with 13 bases between them. The CDR3 DNA sequence: TGTGCCAGCAGCTCTATGAGGCTCAGCTCCTATAATTCACCCCTCCACTTT. It specifies CASSSMRLSSYNSPLHF.

The chain has TRBV4-3 and TRBJ1-1; TRBD1 agrees at 7 bases. J gave up 9 bases and V 3 bases, and 4 bases lay outside the gene matches. This CDR3 has 12 residues. Germline assignment: CDR1 LGHNA and CDR2 YSLEER. The CDR3 loop is CASSHKGQQAFF. Written as DNA, the CDR3 is TGCGCCAGCAGCCATAAGGGACAGCAAGCTTTCTTT.

The chain links TRBV4-1 to TRBJ2-7, with D possibly matching TRBD2 (5 bases). The CDR3 loop spans 13 amino acids. Per the germline V gene, CDR1 is MGHRA and CDR2 is YSYEKL. Trimming stripped 0 bases from V and 7 bases from J, with 10 bases between. CDR3 protein: CASSQETRHEQYF. The CDR3 coding sequence is TGCGCCAGCAGCCAAGAAACTAGACATGAGCAGTACTTC.